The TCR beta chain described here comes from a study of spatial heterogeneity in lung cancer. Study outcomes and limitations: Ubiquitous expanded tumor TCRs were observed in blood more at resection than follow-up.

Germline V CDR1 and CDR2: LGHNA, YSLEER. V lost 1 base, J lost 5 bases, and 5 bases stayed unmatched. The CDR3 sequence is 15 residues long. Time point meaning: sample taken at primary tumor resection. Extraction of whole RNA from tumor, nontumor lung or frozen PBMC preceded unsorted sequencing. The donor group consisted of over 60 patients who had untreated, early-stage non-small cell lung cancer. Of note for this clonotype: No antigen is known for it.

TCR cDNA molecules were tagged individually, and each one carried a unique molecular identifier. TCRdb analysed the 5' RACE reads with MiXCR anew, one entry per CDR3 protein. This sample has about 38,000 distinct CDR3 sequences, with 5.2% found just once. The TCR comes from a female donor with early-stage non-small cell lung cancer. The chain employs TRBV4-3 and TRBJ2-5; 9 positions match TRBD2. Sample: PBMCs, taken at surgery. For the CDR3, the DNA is TGCGCCAGCAGCCAAGGATTAGCGGGGGTTGAGACCCAGTACTTC. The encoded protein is CASSQGLAGVETQYF.